The 14 T cell receptor beta chains in this list originate from one sample, sequenced in a study of shared T cell receptors in the human thymus. Some clones are missing from TCRdb's copy, which holds only in-frame ones; the method was immunoSEQ multiplex PCR. The sample comprises some 720,000 clones, roughly 88% of which are singletons, and 0.0085% to 0.012% rests with the top ten. The same specimen was also included in a second study, on human thymus T cells.

Sequenced material: thymocytes. The receptors derive from a boy less than two years old with a congenital heart defect.

V gene TRBV7-7 combines with J gene TRBJ2-7; 11 nucleotides agree with TRBD1. CDR3 size: 19 residues. Germline trimming cut 1 base from V and 3 bases from J; bases unmatched to any gene: 14. Germline lookup yields CDR1 SSHAT and CDR2 FNYEAQ (reference sequence). The CDR3 is CASSLESKRGTGGFYEQYF. In nucleotides, the CDR3 is TGTGCCAGCAGCTTAGAGTCGAAGCGCGGGACAGGGGGTTTCTACGAGCAGTACTTC.

The rearrangement links TRBV28 to TRBJ1-4; possibly TRBD1 for D (6 bases). Germline loops: CDR1 MDHEN, CDR2 SYDVKM. This CDR3 has 16 residues. The ends were cut back, 6 bases at V and 4 bases at J, with 18 bases in the middle. CDR3 bases: TGTGCCAGCAGCCCAACCACGGGACACCATAATGAAAAACTGTTTTTT. This encodes CASSPTTGHHNEKLFF.

This chain joins TRBV10-2 and TRBJ2-7; 8 bases line up with TRBD1. With V trimmed by 9 bases and J by 4 bases, 8 bases remained unmatched. The CDR3 extends over 13 amino acids. CDR1 and CDR2 from the germline V gene are WSHSY and SAAADI. CDR3 protein: CARGTGRVYEQYF. The CDR3 region has the DNA TGCGCCAGGGGGACAGGCCGAGTTTACGAGCAGTACTTC.

This clone was counted between two and nine times. The CDR3 bases are TGTGCCAGCAGTGGTCTTAGAGGCGGTTCCGAGCAGTACTTC. Translated: CASSGLRGGSEQYF. The V call is TRBV28, the J call TRBJ2-7; D remains unclear. Germline V gives CDR1 MDHEN, CDR2 SYDVKM. V dropped 5 bases and J dropped 6 bases, with 17 bases sitting between them. The CDR3 consists of 14 residues.

The gene calls are TRBV29-1 and TRBJ2-3, with 11 bases that match TRBD2. With V trimmed by 6 bases and J by 2 bases, 10 bases remained unmatched. The CDR3 spans 16 residues. The germline V gene encodes CDR1 SQVTM and CDR2 ANQGSEA. The CDR3 DNA reads as TGCAGCGTCCTCCCGGGACTAGCGGACCACACAGATACGCAGTATTTT. It specifies CSVLPGLADHTDTQYF.

The gene calls are TRBV4-1 and TRBJ2-6; possible D gene TRBD1, 6 bases. Trimming stripped 2 bases from V and 2 bases from J, with 19 bases between. The germline gives CDR1 MGHRA, CDR2 YSYEKL. The CDR3 runs 19 residues. The CDR3 protein is CASSQLFGRGSTGANVLTF. CDR3 bases: TGCGCCAGCAGCCAACTCTTTGGTAGGGGGAGTACTGGGGCCAACGTCCTGACTTTC.

The genes are TRBV4-3 and TRBJ2-1; TRBD2 agrees at 7 bases. CDR3 size: 18 residues. The V gene's germline CDR1 is LGHNA and CDR2 YSLEER. The ends lost 4 bases at V and 4 bases at J; junction bases unmatched: 16. CDR3 region: CASSRIRAGVVEYNEQFF. The CDR3 nucleotides read TGCGCCAGCAGCCGGATCCGGGCGGGAGTAGTAGAATACAATGAGCAGTTCTTC.

This sequence joins TRBV5-4 and TRBJ2-6; D is uncertain. Germline V gene lookup returns CDR1 SGHNT and CDR2 YYREEE (reference sequence). Trimming shortened V by 3 bases and J by 0 bases, and 4 bases separated the two germline ends. The CDR3 extends over 14 amino acids. Here the CDR3 DNA reads TGTGCCAGCAGCTACTCCTCTGGGGCCAACGTCCTGACTTTC. This sequence encodes CASSYSSGANVLTF.

This chain uses TRBV11-3 with TRBJ2-3, with 10 nucleotides matching TRBD2. The CDR3 covers 18 residues. The V gene's germline CDR1 is SGHNT and CDR2 YENEEA. V lost 0 bases, J lost 1 base, and 7 bases stayed unmatched. CDR3 nucleotides: TGTGCCAGCAGCTTAGATAAGCGGGAGGGCCGGGGCACAGATACGCAGTATTTT. Protein: CASSLDKREGRGTDTQYF.

This rearrangement joins TRBV18 to TRBJ2-5; a possible D gene is TRBD1 (6 bases). This CDR3 is built from 17 residues. The V end lost 2 bases, the J end lost 5 bases, and 21 bases lay between the germline ends. CDR1 and CDR2 (germline): KGHSH, LQKENI. CDR3 sequence reads: CASSPGIEDCQGETQYF. CDR3 bases: TGTGCCAGCTCACCAGGGATAGAGGATTGTCAGGGGGAGACCCAGTACTTC.

The chain joins TRBV12-5 to TRBJ1-1, with TRBD1 as a possible D gene (5 bases). V was shortened by 1 base and J by 0 bases, with 12 bases between the two germline ends. The germline gives CDR1 LGHNT, CDR2 FRNRAP. The length of the CDR3 is 16 residues. For the CDR3, the DNA is TGTGCTAGTGGTTTGGCACAGGTGGGTGTGAACACTGAAGCTTTCTTT. Translation: CASGLAQVGVNTEAFF.

The genes are TRBV11-2 and TRBJ2-7; D ambiguous. V was clipped by 4 bases and J by 3 bases, with 16 bases between them. Per the germline V gene, CDR1 is SGHAT and CDR2 is FQNNGV. The CDR3 sequence is 15 residues long. The CDR3: CASSSLPGKDYEQYF. The CDR3 DNA reads as TGTGCCAGCAGCTCCCTCCCGGGTAAGGACTACGAGCAGTACTTC.

The chain links TRBV11-2 to TRBJ2-7; 9 nucleotides match TRBD2. Trimming at V came to 4 bases and at J to 6 bases, leaving 10 bases not matched to a gene. The CDR3 totals 15 residues. Germline assignment: CDR1 SGHAT and CDR2 FQNNGV. CDR3 sequence: CASSSLGSGRGEQYF. The CDR3 nucleotides read TGTGCCAGCAGCTCCCTGGGTAGCGGGAGAGGCGAGCAGTACTTC.

This chain links TRBV7-8 with TRBJ2-7; TRBD1 matches at 7 bases. This CDR3 is built from 14 residues. With V trimmed by 5 bases and J by 2 bases, 6 bases remained unmatched. Germline V lookup: CDR1 SGHVS, CDR2 FQNEAQ. The CDR3 nucleotides are TGTGCCAGCAGCACAAGGACAGGTACCTACGAGCAGTACTTC. It codes for CASSTRTGTYEQYF.